A single sample is the source of the 24 T cell receptor beta chains below, sequenced in a study of cytomegalovirus exposure and HLA in healthy donors (TCRdb year 2017). Library preparation was by the immunoSEQ multiplex PCR assay. A mixture of 60 forward primers for TCR Vbeta segments and 13 reverse primers for TCR Jbeta segments was used in the multiplex PCR. The table comes from immuneACCESS by way of TCRdb, which keeps in-frame sequences with V and J called. Part of the clones is missing from these tables; in studies checked, under half for an unresolved V gene and the rest for unknown reasons. The sample profile shows around 160,000 clones; around four fifths of them were found once. Roughly 10% of the sample belongs to the ten largest clones. Sequences were obtained from PBMCs. These receptors all come from a man younger than 30 in good health and CMV-seropositive.

The chain joins TRBV10-3 to TRBJ2-3; 7 bases align to TRBD1. V was clipped by 6 bases and J by 9 bases; unmatched bases: 12. CDR1 ENHRY and CDR2 SYGVKD come from the germline V gene. The CDR3 spans 14 residues. CDR3 DNA sequence: TGTGCCATCAGGGAAGGGGGCTCGACGGACACGCAGTATTTT. Its protein is CAIREGGSTDTQYF.

This clone was picked up one time. The chain's CDR3 is CASSPGFRWNEQFF. CDR3 coding DNA: TGTGCCAGCAGCCCCGGGTTCAGATGGAATGAGCAGTTCTTC. V is TRBV5-6 and J is TRBJ2-1; D not resolved. With 4 bases removed from V and 7 bases from J, the gap between germline ends came to 15 bases. This CDR3 region has 14 residues. Germline V gene sequence: CDR1 SGHDT, CDR2 YYEEEE. Looking up the rest from reference TRBV5-6 and TRBJ2-1 gives the full variable domain: DAGVTQSPTHLIKTRGQQVTLRCSPKSGHDTVSWYQQALGQGPQFIFQYYEEEERQRGNFPDRFSGHQFPNYSSELNVNALLLGDSALYLCASSPGFRWNEQFFGPGTRLTVL.

V and J are TRBV29-1 and TRBJ2-5, with D maybe TRBD1 (5 bases). V shed 4 bases and J shed 11 bases, with 20 bases lying between them. This CDR3 has 13 amino acids. Germline V CDR1 and CDR2: SQVTM, ANQGSEA. The CDR3 loop reads CSVGRALGLEQYF. The CDR3 DNA follows: TGCAGCGTTGGACGAGCGTTGGGGCTGGAGCAGTACTTC. The full variable domain, in which reference TRBV29-1 and TRBJ2-5 provide the parts outside the CDR3, is SAVISQKPSRDICQRGTSLTIQCQVDSQVTMMFWYRQQPGQSLTLIATANQGSEATYESGFVIDKFPISRPNLTFSTLTVSNMSPEDSSIYLCSVGRALGLEQYFGPGTRLLVL.

The V gene is TRBV5-4, the J gene TRBJ1-2, with D possibly TRBD1 on 6 matching bases. V shed 1 base and J shed 4 bases, with 8 bases lying between them. CDR1 and CDR2 from the germline V gene are SGHNT and YYREEE (reference sequence). The CDR3 extends over 13 amino acids. CDR3 sequence (DNA): TGTGCCAGCAGCTTGCAGGGGTCCTATGGCTACACCTTC. Translating it yields CASSLQGSYGYTF.

The rearrangement links TRBV15 to TRBJ2-7; 12 bases match TRBD1. The germline gives CDR1 LNHNV, CDR2 YYDKDF (reference sequence). The CDR3 runs to 15 residues. Losses at the gene ends were 0 bases for V and 5 bases for J; bases not matched to a gene: 2. CDR3 amino acids: CATSRDGTGGDEQYF. The CDR3 coding sequence is TGTGCCACCAGCAGAGATGGGACAGGGGGCGACGAGCAGTACTTC.

This sequence joins TRBV7-2 and TRBJ1-2, with D unclear. The CDR3 contains 17 residues. The V end was cut by 3 bases, the J end by 8 bases, with 25 bases between. Germline V gives CDR1 SGHTA, CDR2 FQGNSA. The CDR3 loop is CASSLAGTMSVGIGYTF. The CDR3 DNA sequence: TGTGCCAGCAGCTTGGCGGGAACCATGTCTGTGGGGATCGGCTACACCTTC.

The CDR3 reads CASQGLADTYEQYF. CDR3 in DNA: TGTGCCAGCCAGGGACTAGCGGACACCTACGAGCAGTACTTC. The chain is built from TRBV2 and TRBJ2-7; 11 bases are shared with TRBD2. V shed 8 bases and J 2 bases; nucleotides not matched to a gene: 5. The germline V gene has CDR1 SNHLY and CDR2 FYNNEI. The CDR3 runs 14 residues.

In its sample, this clone was seen a few times. The rearrangement joins TRBV5-4 to TRBJ2-7; D gene ambiguous. Germline lookup yields CDR1 SGHNT and CDR2 YYREEE (reference sequence). This CDR3 spans 16 amino acids. V gave up 1 base and J gave up 0 bases, with 14 bases separating them. CDR3 nucleotides: TGTGCCAGCAGCTTGAGAGACGGAGCAATCTCCTACGAGCAGTACTTC. Residues: CASSLRDGAISYEQYF. The entire variable domain, with the rest obtained from reference TRBV5-4 and TRBJ2-7, is as follows: ETGVTQSPTHLIKTRGQQVTLRCSSQSGHNTVSWYQQALGQGPQFIFQYYREEENGRGNFPPRFSGLQFPNYSSELNVNALELDDSALYLCASSLRDGAISYEQYFGPGTRLTVT.

The gene calls are TRBV5-1 and TRBJ2-7; the match to TRBD1 covers 12 bases. The CDR3 extends over 15 amino acids. J lost 6 bases, V lost 1 base, and 5 bases had no gene match. The germline V gene has CDR1 SGHRS and CDR2 YFSETQ. DNA of the CDR3: TGCGCCAGCAGCTTGAGGGGACAGGGGGCGGCCGAGCAGTACTTC. It encodes CASSLRGQGAAEQYF.

The chain joins TRBV7-9 to TRBJ2-3, with a weak D call TRBD2 (6 bases). Trimming cost V 5 bases and J 4 bases, with 10 bases left between them. CDR1 SEHNR and CDR2 FQNEAQ come from the germline V gene (reference sequence). The CDR3 runs 13 residues. This CDR3 is CASSLGTPDTQYF. Here the CDR3 DNA reads TGTGCCAGCAGCCTCGGGACTCCAGATACGCAGTATTTT.

This clone has a single count. This chain connects TRBV7-2 to TRBJ1-5; D gene unclear. The length of the CDR3 is 13 residues. Trimming shortened V by 5 bases and J by 0 bases, and 5 bases separated the two germline ends. CDR1 and CDR2 (germline): SGHTA, FQGNSA. CDR3 protein: CASSPYSNQPQHF. The CDR3 DNA reads TGTGCCAGCAGCCCCTATAGCAATCAGCCCCAGCATTTT.

The chain is built from TRBV5-6 and TRBJ2-3; no clear D. CDR1 is SGHDT and CDR2 is YYEEEE in the germline V gene. This CDR3 is 15 amino acids long. V gave up 2 bases and J gave up 7 bases, with 17 bases separating them. The CDR3 here is CASSFPPAVGYTQYF. DNA of the CDR3: TGTGCCAGCAGCTTTCCCCCCGCAGTGGGCTATACGCAGTATTTT.

This chain links TRBV5-1 with TRBJ1-3, with D maybe TRBD1 (6 bases). The CDR3 sequence is 15 residues long. CDR1 and CDR2 (germline): SGHRS, YFSETQ. V lost 1 base and J lost 4, with 12 bases in between. The CDR3, as DNA: TGCGCCAGCAGCTTGACAGGGACTACGGGAAACACCATATATTTT. Its translation is CASSLTGTTGNTIYF.

This clone has just a few counts. The chain uses TRBV11-2 and TRBJ1-2, with 8 nucleotides matching TRBD1. The CDR3 runs 14 residues. Germline CDR1 is SGHAT and CDR2 is FQNNGV. The trim removed 4 bases at V and 8 bases at J, leaving 9 bases unmatched. CDR3 loop: CASSSIQGARGYTF. The CDR3 DNA reads as TGTGCCAGCAGCTCAATCCAGGGGGCGCGGGGCTACACCTTC.

This rearrangement joins TRBV27 to TRBJ1-2; 7 bases are a match to TRBD1. The CDR3 length is 16 residues. In germline, CDR1 is MNHEY, CDR2 SMNVEV (reference sequence). Trimming removed 4 bases from V and 3 bases from J; junction bases left unmatched: 11. CDR3 loop: CASSSFITGVDYGYTF. DNA of the CDR3: TGTGCCAGCAGTTCGTTTATTACAGGGGTTGACTATGGCTACACCTTC.

The J gene is TRBJ2-4, the V gene TRBV4-3; possible D gene TRBD1, 5 bases. The V and J ends lost 0 bases and 4 bases respectively, with 10 bases between them. Looked up from germline, CDR1 is LGHNA and CDR2 is YSLEER. The CDR3 length is 15 residues. CDR3 in amino acids: CASSQDPNRKNIQYF. The CDR3 DNA reads TGCGCCAGCAGCCAAGATCCGAACAGGAAAAACATTCAGTACTTC.

Notes on this clone: A far bigger clonotype differs at one base, so this is likely a read error. The V call is TRBV6-5, the J call TRBJ1-2; D ambiguous. Between the trimmed V and J ends, which lost 2 bases and 6 bases, there was a span of 13 bases. The CDR3 runs to 14 residues. Germline V gene lookup returns CDR1 MNHEY and CDR2 SVGAGI. For the CDR3, the DNA is TGTGCCAGCAGTTACCACACAGCCGGCCATGGCTACACCTTC. Protein sequence: CASSYHTAGHGYTF.

V gene TRBV15 combines with J gene TRBJ2-3; possible D gene TRBD2, 7 bases. Trimming shortened V by 1 base and J by 0 bases, and 11 bases separated the two germline ends. The CDR3 spans 16 residues. Looked up from germline, CDR1 is LNHNV and CDR2 is YYDKDF (reference sequence). CDR3 sequence reads: CATSRGGGKSTDTQYF. The CDR3 DNA is TGTGCCACCAGCAGAGGCGGGGGCAAAAGCACAGATACGCAGTATTTT.

V gene TRBV5-8 combines with J gene TRBJ2-5; perhaps TRBD2 as D (7 bases). V was trimmed by 0 bases and J by 4 bases, leaving 19 bases between them. Germline V CDR1 and CDR2: SGHTS, YDEGEE. The CDR3 is made up of 17 amino acids. Here the CDR3 reads CASSLGTSGGARETQYF. The CDR3 DNA sequence: TGTGCCAGCAGCTTGGGGACTAGTGGGGGGGCAAGAGAGACCCAGTACTTC.

This sequence joins TRBV2 and TRBJ2-5, with 11 bases that match TRBD1. The CDR3 length is 14 residues. The germline CDR1 and CDR2 sequences are SNHLY and FYNNEI. V shed 5 bases, J shed 4 bases, and the junction held 3 bases outside the gene matches. The CDR3 DNA reads as TGTGCCAGCAGTACGGGGACAGGGGGAGAGACCCAGTACTTC. Protein product: CASSTGTGGETQYF.

The chain couples TRBV15 to TRBJ2-7; D is perhaps TRBD2 (7 bases). Between the trimmed V and J ends, which lost 3 bases and 3 bases, there was a span of 21 bases. The CDR3 contains 17 residues. Germline V gives CDR1 LNHNV, CDR2 YYDKDF (reference sequence). The CDR3 reads CATSSARLVGGLYEQYF. The CDR3 coding sequence is TGTGCCACCAGCAGTGCCCGCCTAGTGGGGGGGCTCTACGAGCAGTACTTC. Together with reference TRBV15 and TRBJ2-7, the CDR3 gives the full variable domain: DAMVIQNPRYQVTQFGKPVTLSCSQTLNHNVMYWYQQKSSQAPKLLFHYYDKDFNNEADTPDNFQSRRPNTSFCFLDIRSPGLGDTAMYLCATSSARLVGGLYEQYFGPGTRLTVT.

The chain couples TRBV2 to TRBJ1-5, with 7 bases fitting TRBD1. V dropped 4 bases and J dropped 7; count of bases not matched to a gene: 7. CDR3 length: 14 residues. The germline CDR1 and CDR2 sequences are SNHLY and FYNNEI. The CDR3 is CASSGRQGSQPQHF. Here the CDR3 DNA reads TGTGCCAGCAGTGGCCGACAGGGTTCCCAGCCCCAGCATTTT.

Worth noting for this clone: Since no conserved phenylalanine or tryptophan closes the CDR3, a read error is the likely cause. This chain links TRBV6-1 with TRBJ1-6; TRBD1 matches 7 bases. The CDR3 extends over 16 amino acids. The J segment lost 3 bases and the V segment lost 1 base, leaving 3 bases of the junction unmatched. CDR1 is MNHNS and CDR2 is SASEGT in the germline V gene. The CDR3 coding sequence is TGTGCCAGCAGTGAAGGGAGGGGGCACTATAATTCACCCCTCCACCTT. This encodes CASSEGRGHYNSPLHL.

The J gene is TRBJ2-1, the V gene TRBV27, with D perhaps matching TRBD2 (5 bases). The CDR3 sequence is 19 residues long. V was trimmed by 5 bases and J by 0 bases, leaving 23 bases between them. Germline V gives CDR1 MNHEY, CDR2 SMNVEV (reference sequence). The CDR3 loop is CASSQKRPFTSYSYNEQFF. The CDR3 DNA reads as TGTGCCAGCAGTCAAAAGCGGCCCTTCACTTCGTACTCCTACAATGAGCAGTTCTTC.